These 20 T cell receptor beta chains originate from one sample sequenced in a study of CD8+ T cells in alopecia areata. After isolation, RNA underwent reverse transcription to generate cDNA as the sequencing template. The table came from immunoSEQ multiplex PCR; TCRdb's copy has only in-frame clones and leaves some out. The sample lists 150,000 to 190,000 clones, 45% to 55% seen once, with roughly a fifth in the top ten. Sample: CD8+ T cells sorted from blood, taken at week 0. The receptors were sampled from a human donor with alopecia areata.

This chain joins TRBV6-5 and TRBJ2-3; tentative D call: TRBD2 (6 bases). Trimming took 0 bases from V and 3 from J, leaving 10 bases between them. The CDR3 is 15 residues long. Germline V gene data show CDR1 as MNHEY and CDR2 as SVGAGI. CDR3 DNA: TGTGCCAGCAGTTACTCCTTGGGGGGTACAGATACGCAGTATTTT. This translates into CASSYSLGGTDTQYF.

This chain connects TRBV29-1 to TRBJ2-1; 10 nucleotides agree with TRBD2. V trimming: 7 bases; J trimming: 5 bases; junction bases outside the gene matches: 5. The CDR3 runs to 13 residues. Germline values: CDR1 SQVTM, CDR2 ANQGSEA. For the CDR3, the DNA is TGCAGCGCGAGCGGGGGGGCTCACAATGAGCAGTTCTTC. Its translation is CSASGGAHNEQFF.

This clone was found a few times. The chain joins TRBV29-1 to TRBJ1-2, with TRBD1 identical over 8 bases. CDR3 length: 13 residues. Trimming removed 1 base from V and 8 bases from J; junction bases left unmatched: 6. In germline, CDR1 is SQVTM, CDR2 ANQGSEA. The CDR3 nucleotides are TGCAGCGTTGAAGCGGACAGGGAGGCCGGCTACACCTTC. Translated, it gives CSVEADREAGYTF.

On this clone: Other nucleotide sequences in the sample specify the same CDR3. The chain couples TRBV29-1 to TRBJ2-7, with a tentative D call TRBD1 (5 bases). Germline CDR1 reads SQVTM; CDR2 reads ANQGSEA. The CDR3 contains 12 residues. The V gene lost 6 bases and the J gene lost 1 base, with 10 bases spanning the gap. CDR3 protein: CSVETDSYEQYF. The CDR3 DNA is TGCAGCGTCGAGACAGATTCCTACGAGCAGTACTTC.

Written as DNA, the CDR3 is TGCAGCGCCGGACTGTCGAACTATGGCTACACCTTC. Encoded protein: CSAGLSNYGYTF. The V and J genes are TRBV29-1 and TRBJ1-2, with D unresolved. The V gene's germline CDR1 is SQVTM and CDR2 ANQGSEA. V gave up 7 bases and J gave up 2 bases, with 11 bases separating them. The CDR3 sequence is 12 residues long.

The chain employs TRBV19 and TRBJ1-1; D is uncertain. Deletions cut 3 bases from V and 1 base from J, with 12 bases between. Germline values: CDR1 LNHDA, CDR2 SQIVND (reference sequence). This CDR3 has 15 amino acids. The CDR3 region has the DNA TGTGCCAGTAGTATGGAACAGTTCGGGAACACTGAAGCTTTCTTT. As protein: CASSMEQFGNTEAFF.

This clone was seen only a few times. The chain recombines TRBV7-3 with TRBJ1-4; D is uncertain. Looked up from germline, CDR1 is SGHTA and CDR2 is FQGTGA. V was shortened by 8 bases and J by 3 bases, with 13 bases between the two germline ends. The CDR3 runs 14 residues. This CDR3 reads CASFNSAPNEKLFF. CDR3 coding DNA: TGTGCCAGCTTTAACAGCGCTCCTAATGAAAAACTGTTTTTT.

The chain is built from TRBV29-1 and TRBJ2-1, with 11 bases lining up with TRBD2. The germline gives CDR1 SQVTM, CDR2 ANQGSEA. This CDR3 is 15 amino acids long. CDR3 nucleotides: TGCAGTCTAGCGGGGGGCCCCAGCTCCTACAATGAGCAGTTCTTC. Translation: CSLAGGPSSYNEQFF.

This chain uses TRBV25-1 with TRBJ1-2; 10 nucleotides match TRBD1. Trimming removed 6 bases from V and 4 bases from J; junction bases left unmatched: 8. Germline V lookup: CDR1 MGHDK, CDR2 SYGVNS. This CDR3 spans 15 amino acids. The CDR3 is CASSARTGGLYGYTF. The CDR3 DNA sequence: TGTGCCAGCAGCGCAAGGACAGGGGGACTCTATGGCTACACCTTC.

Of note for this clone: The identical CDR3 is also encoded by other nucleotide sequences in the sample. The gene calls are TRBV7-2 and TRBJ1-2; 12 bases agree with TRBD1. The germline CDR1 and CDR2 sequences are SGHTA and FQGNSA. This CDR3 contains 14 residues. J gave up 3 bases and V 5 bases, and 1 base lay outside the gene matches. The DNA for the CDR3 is TGTGCCAGCAGCGGGACAGGGGGCGACTATGGCTACACCTTC. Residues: CASSGTGGDYGYTF.

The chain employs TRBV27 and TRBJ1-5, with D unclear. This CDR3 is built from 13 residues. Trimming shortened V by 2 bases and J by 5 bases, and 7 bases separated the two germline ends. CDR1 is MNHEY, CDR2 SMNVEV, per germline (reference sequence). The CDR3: CASSLALHQPQHF. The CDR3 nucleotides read TGTGCCAGCAGTTTAGCATTGCATCAGCCCCAGCATTTT.

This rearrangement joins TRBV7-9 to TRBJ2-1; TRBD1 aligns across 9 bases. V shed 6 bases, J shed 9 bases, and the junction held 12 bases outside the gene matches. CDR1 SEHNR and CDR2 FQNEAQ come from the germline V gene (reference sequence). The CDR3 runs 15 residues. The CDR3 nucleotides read TGTGCCAGCAGTCCCGGGACAGGGAGGATCGGTGAGCAGTTCTTC. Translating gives CASSPGTGRIGEQFF. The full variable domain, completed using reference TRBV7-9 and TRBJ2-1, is DTGVSQNPRHKITKRGQNVTFRCDPISEHNRLYWYRQTLGQGPEFLTYFQNEAQLEKSRLLSDRFSAERPKGSFSTLEIQRTEQGDSAMYLCASSPGTGRIGEQFFGPGTRLTVL.

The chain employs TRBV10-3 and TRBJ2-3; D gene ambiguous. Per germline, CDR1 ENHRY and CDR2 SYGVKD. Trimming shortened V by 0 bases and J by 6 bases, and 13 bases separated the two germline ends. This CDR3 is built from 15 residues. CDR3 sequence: CAISESSSSRDTQYF. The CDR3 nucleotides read TGTGCCATCAGTGAGTCGAGTAGTTCGCGGGATACGCAGTATTTT.

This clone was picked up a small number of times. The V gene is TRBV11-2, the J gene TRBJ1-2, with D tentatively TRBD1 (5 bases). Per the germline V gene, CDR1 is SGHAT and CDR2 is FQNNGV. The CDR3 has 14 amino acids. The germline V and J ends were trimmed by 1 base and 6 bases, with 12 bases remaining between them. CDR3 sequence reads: CASSLGAGVDGYTF. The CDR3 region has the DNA TGTGCCAGCAGCTTAGGAGCGGGGGTTGATGGCTACACCTTC.

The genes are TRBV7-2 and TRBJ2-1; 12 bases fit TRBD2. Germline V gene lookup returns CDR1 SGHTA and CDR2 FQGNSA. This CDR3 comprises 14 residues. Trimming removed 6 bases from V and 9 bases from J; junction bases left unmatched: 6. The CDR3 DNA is TGTGCCAGCAGAACTAGCGGGGGGCGGAGTGAGCAGTTCTTC. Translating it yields CASRTSGGRSEQFF.

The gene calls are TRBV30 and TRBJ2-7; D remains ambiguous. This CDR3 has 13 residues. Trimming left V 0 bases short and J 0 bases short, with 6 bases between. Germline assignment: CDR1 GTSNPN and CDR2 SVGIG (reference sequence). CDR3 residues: CAWSVDNSYEQYF. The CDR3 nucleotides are TGTGCCTGGAGTGTAGACAACTCCTACGAGCAGTACTTC. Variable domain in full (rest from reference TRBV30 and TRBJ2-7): SQTIHQWPATLVQPVGSPLSLECTVEGTSNPNLYWYRQAAGRGLQLLFYSVGIGQISSEVPQNLSASRPQDRQFILSSKKLLLSDSGFYLCAWSVDNSYEQYFGPGTRLTVT.

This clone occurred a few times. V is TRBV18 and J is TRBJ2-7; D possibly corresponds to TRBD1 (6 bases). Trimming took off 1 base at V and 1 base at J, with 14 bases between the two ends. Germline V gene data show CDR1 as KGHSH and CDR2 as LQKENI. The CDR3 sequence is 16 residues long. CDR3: CASSPHEGEESYEQYF. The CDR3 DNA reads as TGTGCCAGCTCACCACACGAGGGGGAAGAGTCCTACGAGCAGTACTTC.

This CDR3 reads CASSLQENTGELFF. For the CDR3, the DNA is TGTGCCAGCAGCCTTCAAGAGAACACCGGGGAGCTGTTTTTT. The chain combines TRBV5-6 with TRBJ2-2; D call uncertain. The CDR3 is made up of 14 amino acids. Trimming took 4 bases from V and 1 from J, leaving 8 bases between them. In germline, CDR1 is SGHDT, CDR2 YYEEEE.

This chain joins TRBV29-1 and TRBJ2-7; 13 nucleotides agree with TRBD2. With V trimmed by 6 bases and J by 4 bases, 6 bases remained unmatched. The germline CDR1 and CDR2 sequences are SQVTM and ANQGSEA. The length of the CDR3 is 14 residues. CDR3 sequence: CSVVGTSGAYEQYF. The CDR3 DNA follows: TGCAGCGTAGTTGGGACTAGCGGGGCATACGAGCAGTACTTC.

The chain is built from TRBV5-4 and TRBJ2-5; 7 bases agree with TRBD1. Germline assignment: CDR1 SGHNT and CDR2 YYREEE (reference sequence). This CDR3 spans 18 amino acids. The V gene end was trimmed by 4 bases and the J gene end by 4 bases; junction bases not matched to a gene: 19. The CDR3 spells CASSRGNIDRALRETQYF. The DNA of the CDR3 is TGTGCCAGCAGCCGCGGAAACATTGACAGGGCACTACGAGAGACCCAGTACTTC.